Each of the 17 T cell receptor beta chains below was sequenced from the same sample in a study of T cell responses to AZD1222 COVID-19 vaccine. The protocol was immunoSEQ multiplex PCR, while the TCRdb copy is restricted to in-frame clones and leaves out a portion. The sample shows roughly 120,000 clones, approximately 90% of them seen only once. Sequenced here: peripheral blood, sampled 28 days after the second AZD1222 dose. The source of these receptors is an adult who received the AZD1222 COVID-19 vaccine.

V usage is TRBV28 and J usage is TRBJ1-4; 7 bases map to TRBD1. The CDR3 has 15 residues. Germline values: CDR1 MDHEN, CDR2 SYDVKM. Trimming cost V 6 bases and J 4 bases; bases outside gene matches: 8. The CDR3 loop reads CASSQSQGDNEKLFF. The CDR3 coding sequence is TGTGCCAGCAGCCAATCCCAGGGGGATAATGAAAAACTGTTTTTT.

This chain links TRBV28 with TRBJ2-3; D ambiguous. Trimming left V 7 bases short and J 11 bases short, with 22 bases between. The CDR3 is made up of 14 amino acids. Per germline, CDR1 MDHEN and CDR2 SYDVKM. The CDR3 region is CASTPGFSAGGQYF. The CDR3 DNA follows: TGTGCCAGCACCCCCGGCTTTTCTGCTGGCGGGCAGTATTTT.

This chain uses TRBV28 with TRBJ2-7; no firm D call. The CDR3 has 12 residues. Germline V gene lookup returns CDR1 MDHEN and CDR2 SYDVKM. Trimming cost V 6 bases and J 0 bases, with 6 bases left between them. The CDR3 DNA follows: TGTGCCAGCAGACGGGTCTCCTACGAGCAGTACTTC. Protein sequence: CASRRVSYEQYF.

This clone was seen a few times. The chain couples TRBV7-3 to TRBJ1-1; weak D call: TRBD1 (6 bases). CDR1 and CDR2 (germline): SGHTA, FQGTGA. The CDR3 consists of 13 residues. V lost 4 bases to trimming and J lost 10 bases, with 16 bases between them. CDR3 in DNA: TGTGCCAGCAGCTCCCAAGGGGGGTCGGGAGCTTTCTTT. Encoded protein: CASSSQGGSGAFF.

This clone appeared once. V is TRBV2 and J is TRBJ1-1, with 9 bases fitting TRBD1. CDR3 length: 15 residues. V trimming: 7 bases; J trimming: 1 base; junction bases outside the gene matches: 7. The germline V gene has CDR1 SNHLY and CDR2 FYNNEI. The CDR3 coding sequence is TGTGCCAGCAAACCGACAGGGGGGGAGAACACTGAAGCTTTCTTT. This encodes CASKPTGGENTEAFF.

On this clone itself: Mismatch with germline at one junction end may stem from a read error. V usage is TRBV6-5 and J usage is TRBJ2-7; D uncertain. The CDR3 length is 11 residues. Germline loops: CDR1 MNHEY, CDR2 SVGAGI. DNA of the CDR3: TGTGCCAGCAGTAACTCCTACGAGCAGTACTTC. The encoded protein is CASSNSYEQYF.

The chain carries TRBV7-9 and TRBJ1-6; D is ambiguous. This CDR3 spans 15 amino acids. Trimming shortened V by 2 bases and J by 7 bases, and 12 bases separated the two germline ends. The germline V gene encodes CDR1 SEHNR and CDR2 FQNEAQ (reference sequence). The CDR3 sequence is CASSLSWSGNSPLHF. CDR3 DNA: TGTGCCAGCAGCTTAAGCTGGAGTGGGAATTCACCCCTCCACTTT.

The chain has TRBV10-3 and TRBJ1-2, with D tentatively TRBD1 (6 bases). V was trimmed by 0 bases and J by 6 bases, leaving 8 bases between them. CDR3 size: 13 residues. CDR1 ENHRY and CDR2 SYGVKD come from the germline V gene. CDR3 coding DNA: TGTGCCATCAGTGAGTCGTACAGGGATGGCTACACCTTC. Its protein product is CAISESYRDGYTF.

V usage is TRBV27 and J usage is TRBJ1-1, with D possibly matching TRBD1 (5 bases). Germline CDR1 MNHEY, CDR2 SMNVEV (reference sequence). The CDR3 spans 17 residues. The V and J ends lost 4 bases and 5 bases respectively, with 23 bases between them. The CDR3 spells CASSSPIPGGAGTEAFF. In DNA, the CDR3 is TGTGCCAGCAGTTCACCCATTCCCGGAGGGGCTGGGACTGAAGCTTTCTTT.

The genes are TRBV20-1 and TRBJ2-1; D unresolved. V was pared by 3 bases and J by 8 bases, with 8 bases between. Germline-derived CDR1 and CDR2 are DFQATT and SNEGSKA (reference sequence). The CDR3 runs to 11 residues. This CDR3 reads CSASTAYEQFF. Written as DNA, the CDR3 is TGCAGTGCTAGTACAGCGTATGAGCAGTTCTTC.

This clone was detected only once. J is TRBJ1-1 and V is TRBV23-1, with 9 bases aligning to TRBD1. TRBV23-1 is an open reading frame whose function is uncertain. V was clipped by 0 bases and J by 2 bases; unmatched bases: 4. The CDR3 sequence is 16 residues long. This CDR3 is CASSQSPGQGNTEAFF. The CDR3 DNA follows: TGCGCCAGCAGTCAATCCCCGGGACAGGGAAACACTGAAGCTTTCTTT.

The chain uses TRBV10-2 and TRBJ2-7, with a tentative D call TRBD2 (7 bases). The CDR3 consists of 15 residues. Germline CDR1 WSHSY, CDR2 SAAADI. Trimming removed 9 bases from V and 4 bases from J, with 22 bases in between. CDR3 residues: CARGLGGGNLYEQYF. Written as DNA, the CDR3 is TGCGCCAGGGGGCTGGGGGGGGGCAATTTATACGAGCAGTACTTC.

This clone was observed a single time. J is TRBJ2-3 and V is TRBV6-5, with 7 bases aligning to TRBD2. Unmatched junction bases numbered 2, after V lost 5 bases and J lost 0 bases. The germline V gene encodes CDR1 MNHEY and CDR2 SVGAGI. CDR3 size: 14 residues. DNA of the CDR3: TGTGCCAGCAGTCCCGGGAGGAGCACAGATACGCAGTATTTT. Translation: CASSPGRSTDTQYF.

The chain employs TRBV24-1 and TRBJ1-1; 7 nucleotides match TRBD1. Trimming took 4 bases from V and 14 from J; bases not matched to a gene: 9. The CDR3 sequence is 12 residues long. Germline assignment: CDR1 KGHDR and CDR2 SFDVKD. This CDR3 reads CATSDPDRAVFF. Written as DNA, the CDR3 is TGTGCCACCAGTGACCCCGACAGGGCAGTATTCTTT.

The chain is built from TRBV2 and TRBJ2-3; no firm D call. V lost 4 bases, J lost 0 bases, and 8 bases lay in between. Germline CDR1 is SNHLY and CDR2 is FYNNEI. The CDR3 spans 14 residues. This CDR3 is CASSGAASTDTQYF. DNA for the CDR3: TGTGCCAGCAGTGGTGCGGCTAGCACAGATACGCAGTATTTT.

The rearrangement links TRBV7-8 to TRBJ2-7; D is perhaps TRBD1 (5 bases). Germline V CDR1 and CDR2: SGHVS, FQNEAQ. This CDR3 has 16 amino acids. Trimming cost V 6 bases and J 5 bases, with 23 bases left between them. CDR3 sequence reads: CASSIYPVDIGHEQYF. In DNA form, the CDR3 reads TGTGCCAGCAGTATCTATCCAGTGGACATAGGCCACGAGCAGTACTTC.

V usage is TRBV14 and J usage is TRBJ2-3, with 14 nucleotides matching TRBD2. The CDR3 sequence is 16 residues long. CDR1 is SGHDN and CDR2 is FVKESK in the germline V gene. V dropped 4 bases and J dropped 6; count of bases not matched to a gene: 6. CDR3 sequence (DNA): TGTGCCAGCAGCCCATACCGGACTAGCGGGGGGGATACGCAGTATTTT. This sequence encodes CASSPYRTSGGDTQYF.